A selection of T cell receptor beta chains follows, all from one sample in a study of T-cell memory formation after mild COVID-19. MiXCR, applied by TCRdb to the 5' RACE reads, yields one record per CDR3 protein. The sample lists roughly 340,000 distinct CDR3 sequences; 20% to 25% were seen once. The sequencing input was PBMCs or a T cell subset sorted from them (not recorded which). All receptors derive from a man aged 18 to 30 who had mild COVID-19 (a few samples of this study predate the infection). Cell type and time point are not known. The CDR3 runs from the conserved cysteine through the conserved F or W. Each record gives: CDR3 protein, V gene, clone size, CDR3 length. Some rows mark clone size as missing; the rest say once, few, many or name a class of expanded clone.

CDR3 protein: CASSPLSLLAKNIQYF; V gene: TRBV28; clone size: -; CDR3 length: 16
CDR3 protein: CASSSTGRPEGYTF; V gene: TRBV5-1; clone size: -; CDR3 length: 14
CDR3 protein: CASSFRGNSPLHF; V gene: TRBV12-3/TRBV12-4; clone size: few; CDR3 length: 13
CDR3 protein: CASSPRLAGGNTGELFF; V gene: TRBV5-1; clone size: many; CDR3 length: 17
CDR3 protein: CASSLDATASYNEQFF; V gene: TRBV12-3/TRBV12-4; clone size: few; CDR3 length: 16
CDR3 protein: CASSYSLGPYQPQHF; V gene: TRBV6-2/TRBV6-3; clone size: many; CDR3 length: 15
CDR3 protein: CSVRRGGTYEQYF; V gene: TRBV29-1; clone size: -; CDR3 length: 13
CDR3 protein: CASRILGANTEAFF; V gene: TRBV6-6; clone size: few; CDR3 length: 14
CDR3 protein: CAISESNSDRVNTEAFF; V gene: TRBV10-3; clone size: few; CDR3 length: 17
CDR3 protein: CASSLARLYQGTGTDTQYF; V gene: TRBV7-9; clone size: -; CDR3 length: 19
CDR3 protein: CASSLPRGTDTQYF; V gene: TRBV5-1; clone size: few; CDR3 length: 14
CDR3 protein: CASRRTGAPLNTEAFF; V gene: TRBV2; clone size: few; CDR3 length: 16
CDR3 protein: CASSFETGAYNEQFF; V gene: TRBV7-2; clone size: -; CDR3 length: 15
CDR3 protein: CASSSQGAEAFF; V gene: TRBV5-1; clone size: many; CDR3 length: 12
CDR3 protein: CASSELRTGGNQPQHF; V gene: TRBV6-1; clone size: -; CDR3 length: 16
CDR3 protein: CASSWDGRQGPGTDTQYF; V gene: TRBV7-2; clone size: -; CDR3 length: 18
CDR3 protein: CASSARWDKEKLFF; V gene: TRBV5-1; clone size: many; CDR3 length: 14
CDR3 protein: CASSLYKDYTF; V gene: TRBV12-3/TRBV12-4; clone size: -; CDR3 length: 11
CDR3 protein: CASTEGARRDTEAFF; V gene: TRBV9; clone size: -; CDR3 length: 15
CDR3 protein: CASSYNRGSTEAFF; V gene: TRBV3-1; clone size: few; CDR3 length: 14
CDR3 protein: CASSSQSSGGATSYEQYF; V gene: TRBV5-1; clone size: few; CDR3 length: 18
CDR3 protein: CSGLGQPNEKLFF; V gene: TRBV29-1; clone size: -; CDR3 length: 13
CDR3 protein: CSALAGGPNNEQFF; V gene: TRBV20-1; clone size: -; CDR3 length: 14
CDR3 protein: CASSQPDRVNTEAFF; V gene: TRBV4-1; clone size: few; CDR3 length: 15
CDR3 protein: CASSEFSTDTQYF; V gene: TRBV6-4; clone size: few; CDR3 length: 13
CDR3 protein: CASSLQGNNSPLHF; V gene: TRBV2; clone size: -; CDR3 length: 14
CDR3 protein: CASSQWGTGELFF; V gene: TRBV4-1; clone size: -; CDR3 length: 13
CDR3 protein: CASSQGLAGGTDTQYF; V gene: TRBV4-3; clone size: -; CDR3 length: 16
CDR3 protein: CASRGQDPTEAFF; V gene: TRBV5-4; clone size: few; CDR3 length: 13
CDR3 protein: CASGQGLYQPQHF; V gene: TRBV7-6; clone size: few; CDR3 length: 13
CDR3 protein: CASSLRGQGYGYTF; V gene: TRBV7-8; clone size: few; CDR3 length: 14
CDR3 protein: CASSLSTGNQPQHF; V gene: TRBV7-2; clone size: few; CDR3 length: 14
CDR3 protein: CASSLPRGRSSYEQYF; V gene: TRBV18; clone size: many; CDR3 length: 16
CDR3 protein: CASSSGGPEAFF; V gene: TRBV6-5; clone size: -; CDR3 length: 12
CDR3 protein: CASSSPTSGGPLYNEQFF; V gene: TRBV7-2; clone size: few; CDR3 length: 18
CDR3 protein: CSAIGESSYNEQFF; V gene: TRBV20-1; clone size: many; CDR3 length: 14
CDR3 protein: CASSIQGKDEQFF; V gene: TRBV7-3; clone size: few; CDR3 length: 13
CDR3 protein: CASSLTGTGLITEAFF; V gene: TRBV7-9; clone size: few; CDR3 length: 16
CDR3 protein: CASSLWNEKLFF; V gene: TRBV5-6; clone size: -; CDR3 length: 12
CDR3 protein: CASGDNQPQHF; V gene: TRBV7-9; clone size: many; CDR3 length: 11
CDR3 protein: CASSSRQGSQPQHF; V gene: TRBV12-3/TRBV12-4; clone size: few; CDR3 length: 14
CDR3 protein: CASSPPGGAGGQGEQFF; V gene: TRBV7-2; clone size: few; CDR3 length: 17
CDR3 protein: CASSFYVSGNTIYF; V gene: TRBV7-2; clone size: -; CDR3 length: 14
CDR3 protein: CASRPTSGGLNTQYF; V gene: TRBV12-3/TRBV12-4; clone size: -; CDR3 length: 15